This T cell receptor (beta chain) appears in the sequencing data of a study of cytomegalovirus exposure and HLA in healthy donors. Study at large: From donors who were HLA-typed, an early data release held about 85 million unique TCRs. Out of 398 genotyped donors, roughly 80% belonged to the Caucasian-associated ancestry cluster. Study results and limitations: A link between a missense DCLRE1C variant and TCR beta V- and J-gene trimming emerged from a later analysis. Fewer N-insertions than the 666-donor mean were reportedly shown by an Asian-associated ancestry cluster in a later analysis.

Notes on this clone: The antigen remains unidentified.

A multiplex PCR was run with 60 Vbeta primers and 13 Jbeta primers. The data were produced by immunoSEQ multiplex PCR, yet TCRdb's version contains in-frame clones alone and is incomplete. The sample has roughly 220,000 clones, 70% to 90% seen once. The germline gives CDR1 SGHAT, CDR2 FQDESV (reference sequence). With 5 bases clipped from V and 4 bases from J, the junction kept 4 bases outside the gene matches. There are 13 residues in the CDR3. Sequenced sample: PBMCs. This TCR was sampled from a man aged 25 to 40 in good health and CMV-seronegative. The chain employs TRBV11-1 and TRBJ2-7, with TRBD1 matching 8 bases. In DNA, the CDR3 is TGTGCCAGCAGCCTGGACAGGGCGTACGAGCAGTACTTC. It specifies CASSLDRAYEQYF.